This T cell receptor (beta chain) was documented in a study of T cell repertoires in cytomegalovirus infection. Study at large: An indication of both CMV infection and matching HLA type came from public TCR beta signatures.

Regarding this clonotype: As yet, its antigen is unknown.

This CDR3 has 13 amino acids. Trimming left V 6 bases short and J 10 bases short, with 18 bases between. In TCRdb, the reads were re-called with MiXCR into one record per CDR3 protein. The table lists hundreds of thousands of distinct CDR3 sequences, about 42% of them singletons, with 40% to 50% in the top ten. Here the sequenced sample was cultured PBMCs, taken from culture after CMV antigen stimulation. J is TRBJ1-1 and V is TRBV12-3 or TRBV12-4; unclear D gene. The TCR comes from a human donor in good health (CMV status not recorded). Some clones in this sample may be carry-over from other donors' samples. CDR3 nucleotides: TGTGCCAGCAGCCGTAGATGGCCCGCCGCAGCTTTCTTT. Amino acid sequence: CASSRRWPAAAFF.